This TCR beta chain was sequenced in a study of T cell responses to AZD1222 COVID-19 vaccine. The protocol was immunoSEQ multiplex PCR, while the TCRdb copy is restricted to in-frame clones and leaves out a portion. The table lists more than 85,000 clones, 88% of them singletons. CDR1 SGHAT and CDR2 FQDESV come from the germline V gene (reference sequence). The CDR3 runs to 15 residues. As for this clone: Its matching antigen is unknown. Mismatch with germline at one junction end may stem from a read error.

Points from the study as a whole: Only six people who got AZD1222 tested seropositive at baseline. Recipients of two AZD1222 doses showed rising Spike-specific TCR breadth and depth. Donors, mostly white British, included more females; clonal diversity was possibly underestimated.

This clonotype originated in an adult in good health. Sequencing used peripheral blood, obtained on day 0 of AZD1222 vaccination. The chain recombines TRBV11-1 with TRBJ2-1; maybe TRBD2 (6 bases). CDR3 amino acids: CASSLASAAYNEQFF. CDR3 bases: TGTGCCAGCAGCCTAGCGTCAGCGGCCTACAATGAGCAGTTCTTC.